These 27 T cell receptor beta chains were sequenced from one sample in a study of cytomegalovirus exposure and HLA in healthy donors. It was with 60 Vbeta and 13 Jbeta primers that the PCR ran. The data were produced by immunoSEQ multiplex PCR, yet TCRdb's version contains in-frame clones alone and is incomplete. Of about 140,000 clones listed, about 75% were seen once; the top ten hold 3% to 3.5%. The specimen was PBMCs. These TCRs come from a middle-aged man in good health and CMV-seronegative.

The J gene is TRBJ1-1, the V gene TRBV5-1; D unclear. The V end lost 2 bases, the J end lost 3 bases, and 23 bases lay between the germline ends. The CDR3 consists of 18 residues. Germline CDR1 is SGHRS and CDR2 is YFSETQ. This chain's CDR3 is CASSLGRQHGTTYTEAFF. In DNA, the CDR3 is TGCGCCAGCAGCTTAGGAAGGCAACACGGTACTACGTACACTGAAGCTTTCTTT.

The gene calls are TRBV7-3 and TRBJ2-2; D perhaps matches TRBD1 (6 bases). Germline CDR1 and CDR2: SGHTA and FQGTGA. This CDR3 spans 15 amino acids. Trimming stripped 4 bases from V and 1 base from J, with 10 bases between. In DNA, the CDR3 is TGTGCCAGCAGCTCCCGGACAGTGAACACCGGGGAGCTGTTTTTT. Translated, it gives CASSSRTVNTGELFF. The full variable domain, its missing parts supplied by reference TRBV7-3 and TRBJ2-2, is GAGVSQTPSNKVTEKGKYVELRCDPISGHTALYWYRQSLGQGPEFLIYFQGTGAADDSGLPNDRFFAVRPEGSVSTLKIQRTERGDSAVYLCASSSRTVNTGELFFGEGSRLTVL.

V is TRBV7-3 and J is TRBJ2-2; 10 nucleotides align to TRBD2. This CDR3 region has 17 residues. V shed 3 bases and J 4 bases; nucleotides not matched to a gene: 8. The germline gives CDR1 SGHTA, CDR2 FQGTGA. The CDR3 protein is CASSFPASGGSTGELFF. In DNA form, the CDR3 reads TGTGCCAGCAGCTTCCCGGCTAGCGGGGGAAGCACCGGGGAGCTGTTTTTT.

The chain employs TRBV7-2 and TRBJ2-2; D may be TRBD1 (5 bases). The germline CDR1 and CDR2 sequences are SGHTA and FQGNSA. The CDR3 extends over 14 amino acids. V shed 0 bases and J shed 6 bases, with 8 bases lying between them. The CDR3 sequence is CASSLARRAGELFF. The CDR3 DNA sequence: TGTGCCAGCAGCTTAGCGCGCAGGGCCGGGGAGCTGTTTTTT.

V usage is TRBV30 and J usage is TRBJ1-5, with no clear D. Germline V lookup: CDR1 GTSNPN, CDR2 SVGIG (reference sequence). The CDR3 extends over 13 amino acids. The V end lost 5 bases, the J end lost 3 bases, and 11 bases lay between the germline ends. The CDR3 DNA is TGTGCCTGGGTTGAGGGCCCCAATCAGCCCCAGCATTTT. It yields the protein CAWVEGPNQPQHF.

This chain uses TRBV9 with TRBJ2-5, with TRBD2 as a possible D gene (5 bases). CDR1 SGDLS and CDR2 YYNGEE come from the germline V gene. The V end lost 4 bases, the J end lost 4 bases, and 17 bases lay between the germline ends. This CDR3 comprises 15 residues. The CDR3 region is CASSRSPEAGETQYF. CDR3 DNA sequence: TGTGCCAGCAGCCGGAGCCCCGAGGCGGGAGAGACCCAGTACTTC.

The chain recombines TRBV7-9 with TRBJ2-3; perhaps TRBD1 as D (5 bases). This CDR3 is built from 15 residues. Trimming took off 1 base at V and 4 bases at J, with 12 bases between the two ends. Germline V gene data show CDR1 as SEHNR and CDR2 as FQNEAQ (reference sequence). The chain's CDR3 is CASSLGAGSADTQYF. CDR3 nucleotides: TGTGCCAGCAGCTTAGGCGCAGGGTCCGCAGATACGCAGTATTTT.

Only one count was recorded for this clone. This chain uses TRBV7-8 with TRBJ2-3, with D perhaps matching TRBD2 (5 bases). Germline-derived CDR1 and CDR2 are SGHVS and FQNEAQ. V was cut by 10 bases and J by 6 bases, with 11 bases left in between. This CDR3 is built from 11 residues. CDR3 nucleotide sequence: TGTGCCACGGGGTCGGGGGATACGCAGTATTTT. Encoded protein: CATGSGDTQYF.

J is TRBJ1-2 and V is TRBV5-1; 8 bases map to TRBD1. The CDR3 has 16 amino acids. Germline values: CDR1 SGHRS, CDR2 YFSETQ. The V and J ends lost 1 base and 0 bases, in that order; junction bases with no gene match: 5. This chain's CDR3 is CASSLSRDRPNYGYTF. The CDR3 DNA reads TGCGCCAGCAGCTTGTCGCGGGACAGGCCTAACTATGGCTACACCTTC.

This chain connects TRBV27 to TRBJ2-3; TRBD2 agrees at 7 bases. CDR1 and CDR2 (germline): MNHEY, SMNVEV (reference sequence). The CDR3 totals 16 residues. V dropped 5 bases and J dropped 3; count of bases not matched to a gene: 11. CDR3 coding DNA: TGTGCCAGCAGTGCCGGGACTAACCCGGGGACAGATACGCAGTATTTT. Encoded protein: CASSAGTNPGTDTQYF.

The sample holds one count of this clone. This sequence joins TRBV2 and TRBJ2-7, with unresolved D. The germline CDR1 and CDR2 sequences are SNHLY and FYNNEI. The CDR3 spans 11 residues. The V end lost 6 bases, the J end lost 4 bases, and 7 bases lay between the germline ends. The CDR3 bases are TGTGCCAGCAGCCCTTCGTACGAGCAGTACTTC. This gives the protein CASSPSYEQYF.

The J gene is TRBJ2-5, the V gene TRBV18; 9 positions match TRBD1. Germline loops: CDR1 KGHSH, CDR2 LQKENI. This CDR3 has 15 amino acids. V trimming: 6 bases; J trimming: 2 bases; junction bases outside the gene matches: 7. This chain's CDR3 is CASSEAGTGQETQYF. Written as DNA, the CDR3 is TGTGCCAGCTCGGAAGCCGGGACAGGGCAAGAGACCCAGTACTTC.

This clone is a singleton in its sample. This chain connects TRBV4-1 to TRBJ2-3; 9 positions agree with TRBD2. Per the germline V gene, CDR1 is MGHRA and CDR2 is YSYEKL. The length of the CDR3 is 16 residues. V trimming: 1 base; J trimming: 6 bases; junction bases outside the gene matches: 8. CDR3 sequence: CASSQVLAGAVDTQYF. CDR3 nucleotides: TGCGCCAGCAGCCAAGTTTTAGCGGGGGCTGTGGATACGCAGTATTTT.

The chain recombines TRBV7-2 with TRBJ1-5, with D possibly TRBD1 on 5 matching bases. Trimming pared 3 bases from V and 9 bases from J, leaving 21 bases between. The CDR3 has 16 amino acids. The germline CDR1 and CDR2 sequences are SGHTA and FQGNSA. The CDR3 coding sequence is TGTGCCAGCAGCTTGGGAGGGGTGGTACGTACTTGGCCCCAGCATTTT. This codes for CASSLGGVVRTWPQHF.

This sequence joins TRBV7-6 and TRBJ1-1, with a weak D call TRBD1 (5 bases). V dropped 6 bases and J dropped 2 bases, with 25 bases sitting between them. The CDR3 contains 18 residues. CDR1 and CDR2 from the germline V gene are SGHVS and FNYEAQ. This CDR3 is CASSFTHAFKGRNTEAFF. CDR3 sequence (DNA): TGTGCCAGCAGTTTTACACACGCCTTCAAGGGGCGAAACACTGAAGCTTTCTTT.

The rearrangement links TRBV4-1 to TRBJ1-2, with D uncertain. The CDR3 length is 16 residues. V was clipped by 0 bases and J by 3 bases, with 14 bases between them. The germline V gene has CDR1 MGHRA and CDR2 YSYEKL. The DNA of the CDR3 is TGCGCCAGCAGCCAAGATCAAGAGGCCCCCTACTATGGCTACACCTTC. Residues: CASSQDQEAPYYGYTF.

This clone was detected only once. The chain combines TRBV5-1 with TRBJ2-1, with TRBD1 matching over 8 bases. The germline CDR1 and CDR2 sequences are SGHRS and YFSETQ. J lost 7 bases, V lost 0 bases, and 9 bases had no gene match. The CDR3 covers 16 residues. Here the CDR3 reads CASSLAVAGGKNEQFF. CDR3 DNA sequence: TGCGCCAGCAGCTTGGCCGTAGCAGGGGGCAAAAATGAGCAGTTCTTC.

This chain joins TRBV7-6 and TRBJ2-7; 8 bases match TRBD2. CDR1 and CDR2 (germline): SGHVS, FNYEAQ. The CDR3 is 15 amino acids. V gave up 4 bases and J gave up 3 bases; unmatched junction bases: 8. CDR3 residues: CASSSPGAGGYEQYF. The DNA of the CDR3 is TGTGCCAGCAGCTCGCCGGGGGCGGGGGGCTACGAGCAGTACTTC.

The gene calls are TRBV4-1 and TRBJ2-7, with 9 bases identical to TRBD1. The CDR3 length is 18 residues. The germline gives CDR1 MGHRA, CDR2 YSYEKL. V was clipped by 1 base and J by 4 bases; unmatched bases: 14. The CDR3 nucleotides are TGCGCCAGCAGCCAAGGCCCTCGCCGACAGGGGGGTAGTTACGAGCAGTACTTC. Encoded protein: CASSQGPRRQGGSYEQYF.

The chain employs TRBV7-9 and TRBJ1-3, with D unclear. V was pared by 3 bases and J by 4 bases, with 4 bases between. This CDR3 contains 12 residues. Germline lookup yields CDR1 SEHNR and CDR2 FQNEAQ (reference sequence). The CDR3 is CASSFSGNTIYF. In DNA form, the CDR3 reads TGTGCCAGCAGCTTCTCGGGAAACACCATATATTTT.

Concerning this clone itself: One end of the junction varies from germline; a read error may be responsible. In nucleotides, the CDR3 is TGTGCCAGCACCCAACAGGGATGGCCCACAGATACGCAGTATTTT. It codes for CASTQQGWPTDTQYF. The rearrangement links TRBV4-2 to TRBJ2-3; the D gene is possibly TRBD1 (6 bases). The CDR3 runs to 15 residues. Germline assignment: CDR1 LGHNA and CDR2 YNFKEQ.

This sequence joins TRBV5-5 and TRBJ1-1; D gene uncertain. CDR3 length: 15 residues. CDR1 SGHKS and CDR2 YYEKEE come from the germline V gene (reference sequence). Trimming removed 1 base from V and 2 bases from J, with 12 bases in between. The CDR3 bases are TGTGCCAGCAGCTTGTCAGTTCAGGTAAACACTGAAGCTTTCTTT. Translation gives CASSLSVQVNTEAFF. Together with reference TRBV5-5 and TRBJ1-1, the CDR3 gives the full variable domain: DAGVTQSPTHLIKTRGQQVTLRCSPISGHKSVSWYQQVLGQGPQFIFQYYEKEERGRGNFPDRFSARQFPNYSSELNVNALLLGDSALYLCASSLSVQVNTEAFFGQGTRLTVV.

There are a few counts of this clone. The J gene is TRBJ2-4, the V gene TRBV7-9; D unclear. CDR3 size: 15 residues. V lost 2 bases and J 3 bases, leaving 11 bases between the germline ends. In germline, CDR1 is SEHNR, CDR2 FQNEAQ (reference sequence). The CDR3 sequence is CASSLLFRGKNIQYF. Written as DNA, the CDR3 is TGTGCCAGCAGCTTACTTTTTAGAGGCAAAAACATTCAGTACTTC.

The chain uses TRBV13 and TRBJ2-7, with TRBD1 matching over 7 bases. Germline V gene sequence: CDR1 PRHDT, CDR2 FYEKMQ (reference sequence). V dropped 4 bases and J dropped 3; count of bases not matched to a gene: 9. The CDR3 runs to 15 residues. The CDR3 here is CASSYTATGHYEQYF. For the CDR3, the DNA is TGTGCCAGCAGCTACACCGCGACAGGGCACTACGAGCAGTACTTC. Filled out from reference TRBV13 and TRBJ2-7, the complete variable domain reads AAGVIQSPRHLIKEKRETATLKCYPIPRHDTVYWYQQGPGQDPQFLISFYEKMQSDKGSIPDRFSAQQFSDYHSELNMSSLELGDSALYFCASSYTATGHYEQYFGPGTRLTVT.

V and J are TRBV11-2 and TRBJ2-5, with D unclear. The J call is doubtful: the DNA matches TRBJ2-7 better. CDR1 is SGHAT, CDR2 FQNNGV, per germline. The CDR3 totals 14 residues. In DNA, the CDR3 is TGTGCCAGCAGCTTAGCGAGTGCGGACTACGAGCAGTACTTC. It specifies CASSLASADYEQYF.

This clone appeared once. The chain uses TRBV4-1 and TRBJ1-5; 9 bases agree with TRBD1. The CDR3 is made up of 15 amino acids. After removal of 1 base from V and 6 bases from J, the junction contained 4 bases not matched to a gene. Per germline, CDR1 MGHRA and CDR2 YSYEKL. The CDR3 DNA follows: TGCGCCAGCAGCCAAGGCCGGGACAGGGCTCAGCCCCAGCATTTT. It specifies CASSQGRDRAQPQHF.

This clone has just a few counts. The DNA for the CDR3 is TGTGCCAGTAGTAGTGTCGTAGGGGGCACCCAGTACTTC. The encoded protein is CASSSVVGGTQYF. This chain joins TRBV19 and TRBJ2-5; 7 nucleotides line up with TRBD1. Germline CDR1 LNHDA, CDR2 SQIVND (reference sequence). The CDR3 spans 13 residues. V lost 4 bases and J lost 8; bases outside the gene matches: 7.